This TCR beta chain originates from a study of shared clonotypes between healthy human individuals. The method was immunoSEQ multiplex PCR; TCRdb's version includes in-frame clones alone and lacks a portion of them. The sample lists about 980,000 clones, more than 75% seen once, with about 1.5% in the top ten. In germline, CDR1 is SGHDN, CDR2 FVKESK. This CDR3 contains 14 residues. V shed 4 bases and J shed 0 bases, with 7 bases lying between them. This receptor was identified in a man between 18 and 35 years old in good health. Sequencing input: memory CD4+ T cells sorted from blood. Noted subset: CD45RA-negative fraction. The V gene is TRBV14, the J gene TRBJ2-4; D gene ambiguous. CDR3 sequence: CASSLRIAKNIQYF. In nucleotides, the CDR3 is TGTGCCAGCAGCCTTCGAATAGCCAAAAACATTCAGTACTTC.